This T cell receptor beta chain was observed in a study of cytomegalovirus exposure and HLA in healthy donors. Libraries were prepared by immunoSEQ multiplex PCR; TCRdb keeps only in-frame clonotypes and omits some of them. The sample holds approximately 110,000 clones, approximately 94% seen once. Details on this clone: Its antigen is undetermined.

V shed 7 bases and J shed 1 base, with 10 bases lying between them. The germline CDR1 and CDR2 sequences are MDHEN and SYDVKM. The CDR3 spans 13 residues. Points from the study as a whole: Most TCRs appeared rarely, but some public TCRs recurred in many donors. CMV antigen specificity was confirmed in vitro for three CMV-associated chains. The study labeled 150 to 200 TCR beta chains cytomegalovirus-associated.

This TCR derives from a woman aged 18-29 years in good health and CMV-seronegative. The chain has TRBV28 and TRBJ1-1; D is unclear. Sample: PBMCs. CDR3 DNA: TGTGCCAGCACCCCGGGAAGGAACACTGAAGCTTTCTTT. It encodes CASTPGRNTEAFF.